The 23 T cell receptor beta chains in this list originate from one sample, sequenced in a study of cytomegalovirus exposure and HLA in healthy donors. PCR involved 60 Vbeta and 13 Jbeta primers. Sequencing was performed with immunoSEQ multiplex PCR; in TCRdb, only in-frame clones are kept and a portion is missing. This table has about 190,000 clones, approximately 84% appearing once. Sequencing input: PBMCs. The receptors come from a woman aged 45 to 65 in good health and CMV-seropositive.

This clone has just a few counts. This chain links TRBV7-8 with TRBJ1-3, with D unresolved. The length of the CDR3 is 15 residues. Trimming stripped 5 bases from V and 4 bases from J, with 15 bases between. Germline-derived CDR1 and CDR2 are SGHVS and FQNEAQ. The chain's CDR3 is CASSPPLRAGNTIYF. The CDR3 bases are TGTGCCAGCAGCCCTCCCCTGAGGGCCGGAAACACCATATATTTT. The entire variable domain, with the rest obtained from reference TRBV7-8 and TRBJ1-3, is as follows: GAGVSQSPRYKVAKRGQDVALRCDPISGHVSLFWYQQALGQGPEFLTYFQNEAQLDKSGLPSDRFFAERPEGSVSTLKIQRTQQEDSAVYLCASSPPLRAGNTIYFGEGSWLTVV.

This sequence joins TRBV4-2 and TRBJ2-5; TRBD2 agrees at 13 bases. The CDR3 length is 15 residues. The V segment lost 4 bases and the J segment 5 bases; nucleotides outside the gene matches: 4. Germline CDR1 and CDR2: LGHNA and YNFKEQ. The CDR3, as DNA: TGTGCCAGCAGCCCGCGGACTAGCGGGGGCGAGACCCAGTACTTC. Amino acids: CASSPRTSGGETQYF.

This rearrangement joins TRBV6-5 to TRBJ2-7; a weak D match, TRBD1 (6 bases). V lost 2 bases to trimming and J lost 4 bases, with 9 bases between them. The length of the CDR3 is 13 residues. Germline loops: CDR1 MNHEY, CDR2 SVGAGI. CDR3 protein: CASSYPDSYEQYF. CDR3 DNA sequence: TGTGCCAGCAGTTACCCGGACAGTTACGAGCAGTACTTC.

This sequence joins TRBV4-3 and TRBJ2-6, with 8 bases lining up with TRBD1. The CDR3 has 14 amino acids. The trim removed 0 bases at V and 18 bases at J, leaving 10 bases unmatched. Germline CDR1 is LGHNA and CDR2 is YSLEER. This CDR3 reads CASSQDWTGHAGTF. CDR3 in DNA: TGCGCCAGCAGCCAAGACTGGACAGGGCACGCCGGGACTTTC.

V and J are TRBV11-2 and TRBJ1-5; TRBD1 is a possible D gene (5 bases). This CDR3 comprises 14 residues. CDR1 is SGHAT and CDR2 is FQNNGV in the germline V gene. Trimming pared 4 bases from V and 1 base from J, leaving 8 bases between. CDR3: CASSSHRSNQPQHF. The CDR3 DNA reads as TGTGCCAGCAGCTCGCACAGGAGCAATCAGCCCCAGCATTTT.

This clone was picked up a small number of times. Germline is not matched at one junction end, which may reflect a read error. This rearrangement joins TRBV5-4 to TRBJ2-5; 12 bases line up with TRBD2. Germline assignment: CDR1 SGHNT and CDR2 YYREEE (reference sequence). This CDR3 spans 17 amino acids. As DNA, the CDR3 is TGCGCCAGCAGCCAAGATAGTGGACTAGCGGGGACAGAGACCCAGTACTTC. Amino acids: CASSQDSGLAGTETQYF.

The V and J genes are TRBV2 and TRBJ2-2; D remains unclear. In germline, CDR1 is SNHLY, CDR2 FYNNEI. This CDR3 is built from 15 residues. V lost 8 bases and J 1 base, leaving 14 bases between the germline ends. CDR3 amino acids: CASADLHVNTGELFF. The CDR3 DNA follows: TGTGCCAGCGCCGACTTACACGTGAACACCGGGGAGCTGTTTTTT.

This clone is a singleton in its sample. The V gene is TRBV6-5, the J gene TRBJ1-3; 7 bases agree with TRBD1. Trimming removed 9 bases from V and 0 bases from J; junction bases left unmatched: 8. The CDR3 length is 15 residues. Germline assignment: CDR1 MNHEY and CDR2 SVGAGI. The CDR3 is CASTPTGRSGNTIYF. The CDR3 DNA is TGTGCCAGTACCCCGACAGGGCGCTCTGGAAACACCATATATTTT.

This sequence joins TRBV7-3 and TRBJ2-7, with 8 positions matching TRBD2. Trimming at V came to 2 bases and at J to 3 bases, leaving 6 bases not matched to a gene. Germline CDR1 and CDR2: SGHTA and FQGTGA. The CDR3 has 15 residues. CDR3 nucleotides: TGTGCCAGCAGCTTATCGCGGGGGGAGCACTACGAGCAGTACTTC. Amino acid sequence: CASSLSRGEHYEQYF. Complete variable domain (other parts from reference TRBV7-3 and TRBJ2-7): GAGVSQTPSNKVTEKGKYVELRCDPISGHTALYWYRQSLGQGPEFLIYFQGTGAADDSGLPNDRFFAVRPEGSVSTLKIQRTERGDSAVYLCASSLSRGEHYEQYFGPGTRLTVT.

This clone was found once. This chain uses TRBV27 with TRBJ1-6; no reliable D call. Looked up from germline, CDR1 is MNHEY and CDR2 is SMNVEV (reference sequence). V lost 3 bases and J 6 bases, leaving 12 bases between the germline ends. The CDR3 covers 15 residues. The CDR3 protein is CASSLEGIANSPLHF. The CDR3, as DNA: TGTGCCAGCAGTTTGGAGGGAATTGCTAATTCACCCCTCCACTTT.

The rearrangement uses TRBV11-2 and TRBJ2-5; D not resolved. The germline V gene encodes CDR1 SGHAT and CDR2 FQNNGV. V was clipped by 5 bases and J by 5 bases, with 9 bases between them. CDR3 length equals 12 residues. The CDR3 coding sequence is TGTGCCAGCAGCGCCTCCCAGGAGACCCAGTACTTC. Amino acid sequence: CASSASQETQYF.

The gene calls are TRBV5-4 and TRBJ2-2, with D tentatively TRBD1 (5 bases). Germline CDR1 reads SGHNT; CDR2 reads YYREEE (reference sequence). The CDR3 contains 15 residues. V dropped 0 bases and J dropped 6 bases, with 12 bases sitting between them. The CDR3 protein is CASSLVATEPGELFF. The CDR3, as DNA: TGTGCCAGCAGCTTGGTTGCGACAGAACCCGGGGAGCTGTTTTTT.

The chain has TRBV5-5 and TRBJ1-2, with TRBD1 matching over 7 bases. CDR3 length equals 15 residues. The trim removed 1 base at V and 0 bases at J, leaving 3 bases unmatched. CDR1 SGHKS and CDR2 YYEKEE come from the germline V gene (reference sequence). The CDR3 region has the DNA TGTGCCAGCAGCTTGAACACAGGGGCTAACTATGGCTACACCTTC. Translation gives CASSLNTGANYGYTF.

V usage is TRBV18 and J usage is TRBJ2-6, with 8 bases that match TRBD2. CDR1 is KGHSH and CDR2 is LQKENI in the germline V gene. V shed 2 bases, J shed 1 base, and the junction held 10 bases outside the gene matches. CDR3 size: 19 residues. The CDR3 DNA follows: TGTGCCAGCTCACCATTGGCGGGGGGCAGGGAATCTGGGGCCAACGTCCTGACTTTC. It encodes CASSPLAGGRESGANVLTF. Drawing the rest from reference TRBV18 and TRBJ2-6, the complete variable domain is NAGVMQNPRHLVRRRGQEARLRCSPMKGHSHVYWYRQLPEEGLKFMVYLQKENIIDESGMPKERFSAEFPKEGPSILRIQQVVRGDSAAYFCASSPLAGGRESGANVLTFGAGSRLTVL.

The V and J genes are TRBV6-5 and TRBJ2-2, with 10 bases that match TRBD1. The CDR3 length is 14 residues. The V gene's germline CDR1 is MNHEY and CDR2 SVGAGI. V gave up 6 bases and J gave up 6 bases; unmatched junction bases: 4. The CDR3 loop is CASRTGTGAGELFF. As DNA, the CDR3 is TGTGCCAGCAGAACCGGGACAGGGGCCGGGGAGCTGTTTTTT.

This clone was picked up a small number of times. CDR3 sequence reads: CASSQADRTNTEAFF. The CDR3 bases are TGCGCCAGCAGCCAAGCCGACAGAACAAACACTGAAGCTTTCTTT. The rearrangement uses TRBV4-3 and TRBJ1-1; D perhaps matches TRBD1 (5 bases). CDR3 length: 15 amino acids. V lost 1 base and J lost 2, with 11 bases in between. CDR1 and CDR2 (germline): LGHNA, YSLEER.

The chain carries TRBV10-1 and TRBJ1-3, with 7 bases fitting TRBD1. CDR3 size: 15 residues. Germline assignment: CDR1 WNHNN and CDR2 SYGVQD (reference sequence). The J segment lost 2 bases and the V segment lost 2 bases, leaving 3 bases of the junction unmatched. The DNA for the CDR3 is TGCGCCAGCAGTGAGACTACAGGGGCTGGAAACACCATATATTTT. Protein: CASSETTGAGNTIYF.

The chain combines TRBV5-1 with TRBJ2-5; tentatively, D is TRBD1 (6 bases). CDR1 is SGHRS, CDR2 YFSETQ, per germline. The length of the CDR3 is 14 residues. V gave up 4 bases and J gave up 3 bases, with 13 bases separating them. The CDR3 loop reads CASSLPTGKETQYF. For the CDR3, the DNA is TGCGCCAGCAGCCTTCCGACAGGAAAAGAGACCCAGTACTTC.

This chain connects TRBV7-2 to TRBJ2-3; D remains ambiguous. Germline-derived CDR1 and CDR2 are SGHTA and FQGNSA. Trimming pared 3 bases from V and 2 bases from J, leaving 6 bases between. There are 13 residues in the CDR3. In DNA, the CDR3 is TGTGCCAGCAGCTTGTCTACCACAGATACGCAGTATTTT. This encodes CASSLSTTDTQYF.

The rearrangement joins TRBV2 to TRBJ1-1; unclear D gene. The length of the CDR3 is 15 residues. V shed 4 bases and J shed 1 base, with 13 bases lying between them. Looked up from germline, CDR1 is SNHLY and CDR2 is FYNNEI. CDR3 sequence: CASSVSQDTNTEAFF. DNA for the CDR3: TGTGCCAGCAGTGTGAGTCAGGATACGAACACTGAAGCTTTCTTT.

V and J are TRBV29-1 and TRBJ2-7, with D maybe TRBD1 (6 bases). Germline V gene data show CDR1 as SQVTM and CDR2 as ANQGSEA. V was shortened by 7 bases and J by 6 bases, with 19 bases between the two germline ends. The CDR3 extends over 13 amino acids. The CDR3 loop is CSAGTTPRTEQYF. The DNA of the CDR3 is TGCAGCGCCGGGACAACACCAAGGACCGAGCAGTACTTC.

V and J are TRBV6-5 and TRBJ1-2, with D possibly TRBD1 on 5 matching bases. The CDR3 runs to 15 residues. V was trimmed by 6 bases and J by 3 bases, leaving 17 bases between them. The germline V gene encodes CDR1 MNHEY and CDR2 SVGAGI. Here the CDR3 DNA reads TGTGCCAGCAGCCTAGGCCGAGGGGAGGACTATGGCTACACCTTC. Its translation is CASSLGRGEDYGYTF.

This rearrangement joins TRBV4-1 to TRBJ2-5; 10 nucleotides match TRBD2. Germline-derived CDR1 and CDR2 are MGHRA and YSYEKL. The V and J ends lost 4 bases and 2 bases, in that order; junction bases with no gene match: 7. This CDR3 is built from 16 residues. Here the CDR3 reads CASSPLSGGLQETQYF. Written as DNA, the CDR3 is TGCGCCAGCAGCCCTCTTAGCGGGGGGCTACAAGAGACCCAGTACTTC.